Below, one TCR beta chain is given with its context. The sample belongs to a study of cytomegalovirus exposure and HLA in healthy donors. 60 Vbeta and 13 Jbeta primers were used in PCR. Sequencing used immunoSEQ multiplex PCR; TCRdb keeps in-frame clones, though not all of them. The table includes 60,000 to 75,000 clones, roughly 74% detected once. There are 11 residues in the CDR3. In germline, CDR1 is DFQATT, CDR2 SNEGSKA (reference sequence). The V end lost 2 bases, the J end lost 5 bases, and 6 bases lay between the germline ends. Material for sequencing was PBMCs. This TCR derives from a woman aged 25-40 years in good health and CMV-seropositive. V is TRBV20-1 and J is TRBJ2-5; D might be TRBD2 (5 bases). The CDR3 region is CSARTGETQYF. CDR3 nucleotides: TGCAGTGCTAGAACGGGGGAGACCCAGTACTTC.